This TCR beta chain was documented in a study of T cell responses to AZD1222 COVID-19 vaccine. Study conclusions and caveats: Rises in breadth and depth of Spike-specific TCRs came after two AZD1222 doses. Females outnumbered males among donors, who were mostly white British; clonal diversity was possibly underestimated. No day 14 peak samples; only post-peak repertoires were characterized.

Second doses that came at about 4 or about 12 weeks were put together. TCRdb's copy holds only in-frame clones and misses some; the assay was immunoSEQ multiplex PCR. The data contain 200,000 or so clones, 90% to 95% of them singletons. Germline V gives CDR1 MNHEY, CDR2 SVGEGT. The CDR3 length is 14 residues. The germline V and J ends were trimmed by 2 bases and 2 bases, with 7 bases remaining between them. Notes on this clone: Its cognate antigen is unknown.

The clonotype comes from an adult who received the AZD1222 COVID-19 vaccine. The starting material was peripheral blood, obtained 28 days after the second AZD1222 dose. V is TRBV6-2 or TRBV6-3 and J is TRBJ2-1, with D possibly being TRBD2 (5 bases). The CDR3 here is CASSYDGAYNEQFF. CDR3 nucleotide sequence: TGTGCCAGCAGTTACGACGGGGCCTACAATGAGCAGTTCTTC.